This is a list of T cell receptor beta chains from one sample in a study of shared clonotypes between healthy human individuals. Some clones are missing from TCRdb's copy, which holds only in-frame ones; the method was immunoSEQ multiplex PCR. The table shows 950,000 to 1,200,000 clones, with around 77% occurring only once. Material: memory CD4+ T cells from PBMCs. The source is a man aged 18 to 29 in good health. Some clones in this sample may be carry-over from other donors' samples. The CDR3 runs from the conserved cysteine through the conserved F or W. The D gene is left open where the match is weak. Rows may omit the clone size; those that give it use once, few, many or a size class.

clone size: NA
J gene: TRBJ2-1
V gene: TRBV9
D gene: NA
CDR3 DNA: TGTGCCAGCAGCCCACAGGGTGTCGGGGGGGAGCAGTTCTTC
CDR3 protein: CASSPQGVGGEQFF

clone size: many
J gene: TRBJ1-3
V gene: TRBV18
D gene: NA
CDR3 DNA: TGTGCCAGCTCACCCTTGGACAACTCTGGAAACACCATATATTTT
CDR3 protein: CASSPLDNSGNTIYF

clone size: NA
J gene: TRBJ1-1
V gene: TRBV5-4
D gene: NA
CDR3 DNA: TGTGCCAGCAGCTTGGGAGCGGGGAACACTGAAGCTTTCTTT
CDR3 protein: CASSLGAGNTEAFF

clone size: NA
J gene: TRBJ2-2
V gene: TRBV9
D gene: NA
CDR3 DNA: TGTGCCAGCAGCGTAGGTACACTAGCGAACACCGGGGAGCTGTTTTTT
CDR3 protein: CASSVGTLANTGELFF

clone size: NA
J gene: TRBJ1-1
V gene: TRBV5-4
D gene: NA
CDR3 DNA: TGTGCCAGCAGCTTGGGGGGGAACACTGAAGCTTTCTTT
CDR3 protein: CASSLGGNTEAFF

clone size: once
J gene: TRBJ2-1
V gene: TRBV11-2
D gene: NA
CDR3 DNA: TGTGCCAGCAGGTTAGTCAGCAATGAGCAGTTCTTC
CDR3 protein: CASRLVSNEQFF

clone size: once
J gene: TRBJ2-7
V gene: TRBV4-1
D gene: NA
CDR3 DNA: TGCGCCAGCAGCCAGCCCCGGGCCTTCTACGAGCAGTACTTC
CDR3 protein: CASSQPRAFYEQYF

clone size: many
J gene: TRBJ1-4
V gene: TRBV28
D gene: NA
CDR3 DNA: TGTGCCAGCAGTTTACCACAGGGAAGGTACGAAAAACTGTTTTTT
CDR3 protein: CASSLPQGRYEKLFF

clone size: NA
J gene: TRBJ1-5
V gene: TRBV2
D gene: NA
CDR3 DNA: TGTGCCAGCAGTGATACGCAGTTCAATCAGCCCCAGCATTTT
CDR3 protein: CASSDTQFNQPQHF

clone size: NA
J gene: TRBJ2-5
V gene: TRBV18
D gene: NA
CDR3 DNA: TGTGCCAGCTCACCACTACGGGACCAAGAGACCCAGTACTTC
CDR3 protein: CASSPLRDQETQYF

clone size: NA
J gene: TRBJ2-3
V gene: TRBV27
D gene: TRBD1
CDR3 DNA: TGTGCCAGCAGCGCGGGGGGACAGGGGAGAAGAATGTTTGTCACAGATACGCAGTATTTT
CDR3 protein: CASSAGGQGRRMFVTDTQYF

clone size: NA
J gene: TRBJ2-1
V gene: TRBV7-8
D gene: NA
CDR3 DNA: TGTGCCAGCAGCTTATCGAATAGCCGATACAATGAGCAGTTCTTC
CDR3 protein: CASSLSNSRYNEQFF

clone size: NA
J gene: TRBJ2-7
V gene: TRBV6-1
D gene: TRBD1
CDR3 DNA: TGTGCCAGCAGTGAAAGCGTGCGACAGGGGACCTACGAGCAGTACTTC
CDR3 protein: CASSESVRQGTYEQYF

clone size: NA
J gene: TRBJ2-1
V gene: TRBV7-9
D gene: NA
CDR3 DNA: TGTGCCAGCAGCTTAGATTTGGGTAAGCAGGTGTACAATGAGCAGTTCTTC
CDR3 protein: CASSLDLGKQVYNEQFF

clone size: once
J gene: TRBJ2-1
V gene: TRBV5-8
D gene: NA
CDR3 DNA: TGTGCCAGCACCTCGAGGGGGTTCAATGAGCAGTTCTTC
CDR3 protein: CASTSRGFNEQFF

clone size: few
J gene: TRBJ1-1
V gene: TRBV4-2
D gene: NA
CDR3 DNA: TGTGCCAGCAGCCGAGAACGGGTGAACACTGAAGCTTTCTTT
CDR3 protein: CASSRERVNTEAFF

clone size: NA
J gene: TRBJ2-3
V gene: TRBV9
D gene: NA
CDR3 DNA: TGTGCCAGCAGCGTGGGCAGGGTCACAGATACGCAGTATTTT
CDR3 protein: CASSVGRVTDTQYF

clone size: once
J gene: TRBJ1-2
V gene: TRBV15
D gene: NA
CDR3 DNA: TGTGCCACCAGCAGACAAATGACAGTCACGTATGGCTACACCTTC
CDR3 protein: CATSRQMTVTYGYTF

clone size: NA
J gene: TRBJ1-5
V gene: TRBV4-3
D gene: NA
CDR3 DNA: TGCGCCAGCAGCAAGAGGGAGGGGCAGCCCCAGCATTTT
CDR3 protein: CASSKREGQPQHF

clone size: NA
J gene: TRBJ1-2
V gene: TRBV7-9
D gene: NA
CDR3 DNA: TGTGCCAGCAGCTTAGTCCATGGCTACACCTTC
CDR3 protein: CASSLVHGYTF

clone size: NA
J gene: TRBJ2-3
V gene: TRBV29-1
D gene: TRBD2
CDR3 DNA: TGCAGCGTCGACAGACTAGCGGAGTCCACAGATACGCAGTATTTT
CDR3 protein: CSVDRLAESTDTQYF

clone size: few
J gene: TRBJ2-7
V gene: TRBV11-2
D gene: NA
CDR3 DNA: TGTGCCAGCAGCTTATATCCAGACTCCTACGAGCAGTACTTC
CDR3 protein: CASSLYPDSYEQYF

clone size: many
J gene: TRBJ1-3
V gene: TRBV6-6
D gene: TRBD1
CDR3 DNA: TGTGCCAGCACCCTGACAGGGAGAGTAAACACCATATATTTT
CDR3 protein: CASTLTGRVNTIYF

clone size: NA
J gene: TRBJ2-7
V gene: TRBV7-2
D gene: NA
CDR3 DNA: TGTGCCAGCAGCCTAGACAGGCCCTACGAGCAGTACTTC
CDR3 protein: CASSLDRPYEQYF

clone size: NA
J gene: TRBJ2-7
V gene: TRBV7-9
D gene: TRBD1
CDR3 DNA: TGTGCCAGCAGCCGAATTACAACAGGGGGCGAGCAGTACTTC
CDR3 protein: CASSRITTGGEQYF

clone size: NA
J gene: TRBJ1-2
V gene: TRBV5-1
D gene: NA
CDR3 DNA: TGCGCCAGCAGCTTGGCGGGAGAGGGATCTGGCTACACCTTC
CDR3 protein: CASSLAGEGSGYTF

clone size: NA
J gene: TRBJ2-7
V gene: TRBV10-3
D gene: TRBD1
CDR3 DNA: TGTGCCATCAGTGACTCCGGGACAGGGCACTACGAGCAGTACTTC
CDR3 protein: CAISDSGTGHYEQYF

clone size: NA
J gene: TRBJ2-1
V gene: TRBV6-5
D gene: TRBD2
CDR3 DNA: TGTGCCAGCACGGCGGGAGGTAATGAGCAGTTCTTC
CDR3 protein: CASTAGGNEQFF

clone size: few
J gene: TRBJ2-7
V gene: TRBV4-2
D gene: TRBD1
CDR3 DNA: TGTGCCAGCAGGGCCCGGGACAGGGGAAACAACTACGAGCAGTACTTC
CDR3 protein: CASRARDRGNNYEQYF

clone size: NA
J gene: TRBJ2-1
V gene: TRBV7-8
D gene: NA
CDR3 DNA: TGTGCCAGCACCCTAAGGAGGGCAGGGATTCGTCCCGGCGCGCTTAGGAATGAGCAGTTCTTC
CDR3 protein: CASTLRRAGIRPGALRNEQFF

clone size: NA
J gene: TRBJ2-7
V gene: TRBV19
D gene: NA
CDR3 DNA: TGTGCCAGTAGTTCTAACAGGGTTTTGAACTTC
CDR3 protein: CASSSNRVLNF

clone size: NA
J gene: TRBJ2-1
V gene: TRBV28
D gene: NA
CDR3 DNA: TGTGCCGTCCCTAGCTCCTACAATGAGCAGTTCTTC
CDR3 protein: CAVPSSYNEQFF

clone size: NA
J gene: TRBJ2-1
V gene: TRBV27
D gene: TRBD2
CDR3 DNA: TGTGCCAGCAGTTTAGGCGGGAGGGTGAACAATGAGCAGTTCTTC
CDR3 protein: CASSLGGRVNNEQFF

clone size: NA
J gene: TRBJ1-2
V gene: TRBV5-6
D gene: NA
CDR3 DNA: TGTGCCAGCAGCTTGGAGTGGCCGACCCCCCACTATGGCTACACCTTC
CDR3 protein: CASSLEWPTPHYGYTF

clone size: NA
J gene: TRBJ1-2
V gene: TRBV19
D gene: TRBD1
CDR3 DNA: TGTGCCAGTAGTCTCGGGACAGCGTATGGCTACACCTTC
CDR3 protein: CASSLGTAYGYTF

clone size: few
J gene: TRBJ2-7
V gene: TRBV7-9
D gene: NA
CDR3 DNA: TGTGCCAGCGGCAACACAGAAGACTACGAGCAGTACTTC
CDR3 protein: CASGNTEDYEQYF

clone size: NA
J gene: TRBJ1-1
V gene: TRBV5-1
D gene: NA
CDR3 DNA: TGCGCCAGCAGCTTTGGGGCAGGGGAAGGCACTGAAGCTTTCTTT
CDR3 protein: CASSFGAGEGTEAFF

clone size: NA
J gene: TRBJ1-3
V gene: TRBV7-9
D gene: NA
CDR3 DNA: TGTGCCAGCAGCTGGGGTGCTGATAGCTCTGGAAACACCATATATTTT
CDR3 protein: CASSWGADSSGNTIYF

clone size: once
J gene: TRBJ1-5
V gene: TRBV5-1
D gene: NA
CDR3 DNA: TGCGCCAGCAGCTTGCTAGGTCAGGGCAATCAGCCCCAGCATTTT
CDR3 protein: CASSLLGQGNQPQHF

clone size: NA
J gene: TRBJ2-7
V gene: TRBV4-2
D gene: TRBD1
CDR3 DNA: TGTGCCAGCAGCTCTGGACAGGGGAAGTACTTC
CDR3 protein: CASSSGQGKYF

clone size: NA
J gene: TRBJ1-1
V gene: TRBV2
D gene: NA
CDR3 DNA: TGTGCCAGCAGTGACCCGGGACTCACTGAAGCTTTCTTT
CDR3 protein: CASSDPGLTEAFF

clone size: NA
J gene: TRBJ2-7
V gene: TRBV27
D gene: NA
CDR3 DNA: TGTGCCAGCAGTTTCCCGGACAGCTATTACGAGCAGTACTTC
CDR3 protein: CASSFPDSYYEQYF

clone size: NA
J gene: TRBJ2-3
V gene: TRBV27
D gene: NA
CDR3 DNA: TGTGCCAGCAGTTTAAATGGTAGACGTCAGACAGATACGCAGTATTTT
CDR3 protein: CASSLNGRRQTDTQYF

clone size: NA
J gene: TRBJ1-3
V gene: TRBV5-1
D gene: NA
CDR3 DNA: TGCGCCAGCAGCTTGGTACAGGCCTCTGGAAACACCATATATTTT
CDR3 protein: CASSLVQASGNTIYF

clone size: NA
J gene: TRBJ2-7
V gene: TRBV5-1
D gene: TRBD1
CDR3 DNA: TGCGCCAGCAGCCCAAGGACAGGGGACTACGAGCAGTACTTC
CDR3 protein: CASSPRTGDYEQYF

clone size: NA
J gene: TRBJ2-6
V gene: TRBV28
D gene: TRBD1
CDR3 DNA: TGTGCCAGCAGTCTATGGGGTGGGACAGGGGGCTCTGGGGCCAACGTCCTGACTTTC
CDR3 protein: CASSLWGGTGGSGANVLTF

clone size: once
J gene: TRBJ2-2
V gene: TRBV6-4
D gene: NA
CDR3 DNA: TGTGCCAGCAGTGACGTGAATCCCGGGGAGCTGTTTTTT
CDR3 protein: CASSDVNPGELFF

clone size: NA
J gene: TRBJ1-2
V gene: TRBV4-3
D gene: TRBD1
CDR3 DNA: TGCGCCAGCAGCCAGACAGGGGGCGGCTATGGCTACACCTTC
CDR3 protein: CASSQTGGGYGYTF

clone size: few
J gene: TRBJ2-7
V gene: TRBV4-2
D gene: TRBD1
CDR3 DNA: TGTGCCAGCAGCCGTGGACAGGGACCCAGGTCTAACGAGCAGTACTTC
CDR3 protein: CASSRGQGPRSNEQYF

clone size: NA
J gene: TRBJ2-3
V gene: TRBV7-3
D gene: NA
CDR3 DNA: TGTGCCAGCAGCTTAACGGCTACCACAGATACGCAGTATTTT
CDR3 protein: CASSLTATTDTQYF

clone size: once
J gene: TRBJ2-2
V gene: TRBV5-4
D gene: NA
CDR3 DNA: TGTGCCAGCAGCGCCTTAAACAAAGCGAACACCGGGGAGCTGTTTTTT
CDR3 protein: CASSALNKANTGELFF

clone size: NA
J gene: TRBJ1-1
V gene: TRBV11-2
D gene: NA
CDR3 DNA: TGTGCCAGCAGCAAGCATGGGAGGATACTCACTGAAGCTTTCTTT
CDR3 protein: CASSKHGRILTEAFF

clone size: NA
J gene: TRBJ1-5
V gene: TRBV18
D gene: NA
CDR3 DNA: TGTGCCAGCTCACCGGGGTCGGGTCCGCTTAATCAGCCCCAGCATTTT
CDR3 protein: CASSPGSGPLNQPQHF

clone size: NA
J gene: TRBJ2-3
V gene: TRBV28
D gene: NA
CDR3 DNA: TGTGCCAGCAGGGAAAGCACAGATACGCAGTATTTT
CDR3 protein: CASRESTDTQYF

clone size: NA
J gene: TRBJ1-5
V gene: TRBV9
D gene: NA
CDR3 DNA: TGTGCCAGCAGCCCCCGTGGGAATAGCAATCAGCCCCAGCATTTT
CDR3 protein: CASSPRGNSNQPQHF

clone size: NA
J gene: TRBJ1-1
V gene: TRBV6-1
D gene: NA
CDR3 DNA: TGTGCCAGCAGCCGTACGGGTACTGAAGCTTTCTTT
CDR3 protein: CASSRTGTEAFF

clone size: once
J gene: TRBJ1-2
V gene: TRBV7-9
D gene: NA
CDR3 DNA: TGTGCCAGCACGCCCCAGGCTAACTATGGCTACACCTTC
CDR3 protein: CASTPQANYGYTF

clone size: NA
J gene: TRBJ1-1
V gene: TRBV6-6
D gene: NA
CDR3 DNA: TGTGCCAGCAGTCCAACAGGTACTAGGACTGAAGCTTTCTTT
CDR3 protein: CASSPTGTRTEAFF